The rows below give T cell receptor beta chains drawn from one sample of a study of siplizumab effects on memory and regulatory T cells. The method was immunoSEQ multiplex PCR; TCRdb's version includes in-frame clones alone and lacks a portion of them. This table has approximately 100,000 clones, around 90% appearing once. The sample was CD4+ T cells sorted from blood. The origin of the receptors is a human donor in good health. Some clones in this sample may be carry-over from other donors' samples. The CDR3 runs from the conserved cysteine through the conserved F or W. The D gene is left open where the match is weak.

D | J | V | CDR3
- | TRBJ1-2 | TRBV15 | CATSKDSSRGFTFTF
TRBD2 | TRBJ2-7 | TRBV15 | CATSRGRLADSYEQYF
- | TRBJ2-1 | TRBV2 | CASSGAPEQFF
TRBD2 | TRBJ2-2 | TRBV7-8 | CASSLKGLAGVVNTGELFF
- | TRBJ1-5 | TRBV6-5 | CASSYAHTDQPQHF
- | TRBJ2-2 | TRBV5-4 | CASSLGDGSGELFF
TRBD1 | TRBJ1-5 | TRBV29-1 | CSVWTGKVNQPQHF
- | TRBJ2-7 | TRBV21-1 | CASSKASGRALSYEQYF
- | TRBJ2-5 | TRBV6-1 | CASSPGLSRETQYF
TRBD2 | TRBJ2-7 | TRBV5-6 | CASSSFGLAEEQYF
- | TRBJ2-1 | TRBV7-3 | CASSLQGRGRNEQFF
TRBD2 | TRBJ2-1 | TRBV19 | CASRLAGKGEQFF
- | TRBJ2-3 | TRBV5-6 | CASNYQGTDTQYF
- | TRBJ1-5 | TRBV6-5 | CASRGAFSNQPQHF
TRBD2 | TRBJ2-7 | TRBV7-9 | CASSLDSGSPSYEQYF
- | TRBJ2-7 | TRBV2 | CASSDRGTTEQYF
- | TRBJ1-3 | TRBV7-9 | CASRFSSSGNTIYF
TRBD1 | TRBJ1-6 | TRBV6-6 | CASTQGTDNSPLHF
- | TRBJ1-4 | TRBV4-1 | CASSQGDRTGPNEKLFF
TRBD1 | TRBJ2-7 | TRBV28 | CASGQGTYEQYF
TRBD1 | TRBJ2-7 | TRBV7-2 | CASSLRDSLYEQYF
TRBD2 | TRBJ2-1 | TRBV7-7 | CASSLARGSGSPSYNEQFF
TRBD1 | TRBJ2-7 | TRBV6-5 | CASSYSPGQVYEQYF
- | TRBJ1-5 | TRBV19 | CASSMGTRDQPQHF
TRBD2 | TRBJ2-1 | TRBV5-4 | CASSDQGLAGVNEQFF
- | TRBJ2-5 | TRBV6-6 | CASSFEGVSQETQYF
TRBD1 | TRBJ2-1 | TRBV6-1 | CASSESQGAQNEQFF
TRBD1 | TRBJ2-5 | TRBV19 | CASRQGQETQYF
- | TRBJ2-1 | TRBV25-1 | CAGSEYGGGGPNEQFF
- | TRBJ2-3 | TRBV28 | CAHKAPGGTDTQYF
TRBD1 | - | TRBV6-1 | CAIGGTGSHEQYF
- | TRBJ2-3 | TRBV18 | CASSPQVDTQYF
- | TRBJ2-3 | TRBV5-4 | CASSLVGETDTQYF
- | TRBJ2-5 | TRBV5-1 | CASSGINEETQYF
- | TRBJ1-1 | TRBV4-2 | CASSQGEENTEAFF
- | TRBJ1-1 | TRBV19 | CASSAETRRGTPLKNTEAFF
- | TRBJ2-1 | TRBV14 | CASSQVRGPGSNEQFF
- | TRBJ2-1 | TRBV5-6 | CASSLPDRVDEQFF
TRBD2 | TRBJ2-7 | TRBV5-6 | CASSLDLTSGADEQYF
- | TRBJ2-3 | TRBV7-9 | CASSSWGGLTDTQYF
- | TRBJ1-5 | TRBV18 | CASSQGISNQPQHF
- | TRBJ2-1 | TRBV5-1 | CASDPGAGNEQFF